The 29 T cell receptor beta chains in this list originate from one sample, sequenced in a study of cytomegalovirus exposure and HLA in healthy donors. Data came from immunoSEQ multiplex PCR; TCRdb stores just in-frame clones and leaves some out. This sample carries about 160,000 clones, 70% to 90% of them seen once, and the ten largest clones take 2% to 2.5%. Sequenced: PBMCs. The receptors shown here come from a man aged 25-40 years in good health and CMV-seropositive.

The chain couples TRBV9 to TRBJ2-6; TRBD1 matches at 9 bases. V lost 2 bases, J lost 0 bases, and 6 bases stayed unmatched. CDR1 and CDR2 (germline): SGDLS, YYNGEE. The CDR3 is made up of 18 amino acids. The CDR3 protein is CASSVHGTGTSGANVLTF. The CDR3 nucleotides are TGTGCCAGCAGCGTCCACGGGACAGGGACCTCTGGGGCCAACGTCCTGACTTTC. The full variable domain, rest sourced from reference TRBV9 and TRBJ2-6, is DSGVTQTPKHLITATGQRVTLRCSPRSGDLSVYWYQQSLDQGLQFLIQYYNGEERAKGNILERFSAQQFPDLHSELNLSSLELGDSALYFCASSVHGTGTSGANVLTFGAGSRLTVL.

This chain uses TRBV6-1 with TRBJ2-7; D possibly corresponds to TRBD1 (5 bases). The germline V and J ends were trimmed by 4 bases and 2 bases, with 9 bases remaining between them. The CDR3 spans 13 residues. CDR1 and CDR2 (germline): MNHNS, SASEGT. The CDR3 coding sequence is TGTGCCAGCAGTGCGGCAGGGACCTACGAGCAGTACTTC. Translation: CASSAAGTYEQYF.

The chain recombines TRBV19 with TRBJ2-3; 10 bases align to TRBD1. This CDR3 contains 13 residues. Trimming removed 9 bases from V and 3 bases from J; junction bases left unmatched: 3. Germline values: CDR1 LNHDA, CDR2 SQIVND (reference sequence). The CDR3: CASRDRGTDTQYF. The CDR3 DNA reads TGTGCCAGCCGGGACAGGGGAACAGATACGCAGTATTTT.

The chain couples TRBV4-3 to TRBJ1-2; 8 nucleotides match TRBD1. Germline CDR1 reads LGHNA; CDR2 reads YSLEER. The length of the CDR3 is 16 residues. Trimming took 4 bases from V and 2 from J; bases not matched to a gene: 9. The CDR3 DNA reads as TGCGCCAGCAGCCTCGGGACAGGCGGCAGCAACTATGGCTACACCTTC. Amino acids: CASSLGTGGSNYGYTF.

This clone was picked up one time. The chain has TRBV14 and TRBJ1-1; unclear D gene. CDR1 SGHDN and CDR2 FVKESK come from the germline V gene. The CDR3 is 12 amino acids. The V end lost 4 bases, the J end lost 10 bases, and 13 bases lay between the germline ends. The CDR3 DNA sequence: TGTGCCAGCAGCCCAGTACGGGTGGGAGCTTTCTTT. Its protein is CASSPVRVGAFF.

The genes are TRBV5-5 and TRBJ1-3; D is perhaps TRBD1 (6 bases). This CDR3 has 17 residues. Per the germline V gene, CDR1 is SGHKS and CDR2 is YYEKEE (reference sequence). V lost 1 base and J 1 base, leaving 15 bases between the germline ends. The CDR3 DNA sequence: TGTGCCAGCAGCTTGCGCAGGGGAGAAGCGTCTGGAAACACCATATATTTT. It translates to CASSLRRGEASGNTIYF.

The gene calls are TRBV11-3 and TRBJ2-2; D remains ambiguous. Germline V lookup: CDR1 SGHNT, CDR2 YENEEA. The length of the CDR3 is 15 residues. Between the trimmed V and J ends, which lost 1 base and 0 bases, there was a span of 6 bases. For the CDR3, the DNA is TGTGCCAGCAGCTTAGGCGGAACGAACACCGGGGAGCTGTTTTTT. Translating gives CASSLGGTNTGELFF.

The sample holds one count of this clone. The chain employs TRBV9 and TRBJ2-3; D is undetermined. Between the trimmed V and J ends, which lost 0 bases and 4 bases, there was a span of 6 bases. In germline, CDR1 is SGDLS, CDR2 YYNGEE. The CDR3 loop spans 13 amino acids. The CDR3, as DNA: TGTGCCAGCAGCGTAGCGAGCGCAGATACGCAGTATTTT. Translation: CASSVASADTQYF. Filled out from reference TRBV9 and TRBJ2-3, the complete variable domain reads DSGVTQTPKHLITATGQRVTLRCSPRSGDLSVYWYQQSLDQGLQFLIQYYNGEERAKGNILERFSAQQFPDLHSELNLSSLELGDSALYFCASSVASADTQYFGPGTRLTVL.

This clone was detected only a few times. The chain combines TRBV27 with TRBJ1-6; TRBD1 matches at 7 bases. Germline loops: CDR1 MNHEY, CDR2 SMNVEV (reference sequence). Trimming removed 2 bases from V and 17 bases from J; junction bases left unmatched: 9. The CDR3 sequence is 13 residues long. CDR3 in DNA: TGTGCCAGCAGTTTAGGACCGACAGGGCCGATCCACTTT. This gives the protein CASSLGPTGPIHF.

The CDR3 nucleotides are TGTGCCACCAGCAGAGATTCGGGACAGGGGAGAGGGACCCAGTACTTC. Protein: CATSRDSGQGRGTQYF. The chain joins TRBV15 to TRBJ2-5, with 10 bases identical to TRBD1. Per germline, CDR1 LNHNV and CDR2 YYDKDF (reference sequence). V lost 0 bases to trimming and J lost 7 bases; unmatched junction nucleotides: 8. CDR3 length: 16 amino acids.

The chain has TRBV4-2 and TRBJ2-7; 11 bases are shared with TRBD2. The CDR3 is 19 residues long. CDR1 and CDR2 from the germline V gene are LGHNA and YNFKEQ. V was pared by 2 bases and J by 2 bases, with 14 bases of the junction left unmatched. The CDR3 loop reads CASSQPFGALAGETYEQYF. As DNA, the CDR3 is TGTGCCAGCAGCCAACCCTTTGGGGCACTAGCGGGGGAGACCTACGAGCAGTACTTC.

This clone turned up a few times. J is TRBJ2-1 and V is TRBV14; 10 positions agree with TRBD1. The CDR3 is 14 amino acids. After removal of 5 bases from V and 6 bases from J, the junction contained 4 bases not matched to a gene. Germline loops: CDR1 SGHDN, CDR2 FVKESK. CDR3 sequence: CASSSRDRGNEQFF. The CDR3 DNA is TGTGCCAGCAGCTCCCGGGACAGGGGCAATGAGCAGTTCTTC.

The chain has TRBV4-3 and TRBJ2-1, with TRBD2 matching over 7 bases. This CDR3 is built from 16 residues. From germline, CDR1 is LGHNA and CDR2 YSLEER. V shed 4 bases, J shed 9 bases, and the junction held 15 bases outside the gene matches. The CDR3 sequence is CASSLGVGGGSGEQFF. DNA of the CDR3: TGCGCCAGCAGCCTGGGGGTGGGCGGGGGTTCAGGTGAGCAGTTCTTC.

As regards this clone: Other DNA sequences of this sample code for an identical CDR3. The CDR3 here is CASSPGTGGEETQYF. CDR3 sequence (DNA): TGTGCCAGCTCACCCGGGACAGGGGGCGAAGAGACCCAGTACTTC. The rearrangement links TRBV18 to TRBJ2-5; 12 bases are shared with TRBD1. Germline-derived CDR1 and CDR2 are KGHSH and LQKENI. The junction had 2 bases not matched to a gene; V was cut back by 3 bases and J by 3 bases. The CDR3 covers 15 residues.

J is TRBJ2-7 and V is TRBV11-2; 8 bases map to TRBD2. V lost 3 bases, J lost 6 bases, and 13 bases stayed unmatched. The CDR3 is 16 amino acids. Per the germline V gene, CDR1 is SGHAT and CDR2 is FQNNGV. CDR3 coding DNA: TGTGCCAGCAGCTTCCCCCGGGGACTAGTGGACCGCGAGCAGTACTTC. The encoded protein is CASSFPRGLVDREQYF.

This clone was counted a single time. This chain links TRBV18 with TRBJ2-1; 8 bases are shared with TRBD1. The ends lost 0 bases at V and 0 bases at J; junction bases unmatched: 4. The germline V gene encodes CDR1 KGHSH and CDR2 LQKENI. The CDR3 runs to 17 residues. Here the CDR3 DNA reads TGTGCCAGCTCACCACCGGGACAGGTTAGCTCCTACAATGAGCAGTTCTTC. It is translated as CASSPPGQVSSYNEQFF.

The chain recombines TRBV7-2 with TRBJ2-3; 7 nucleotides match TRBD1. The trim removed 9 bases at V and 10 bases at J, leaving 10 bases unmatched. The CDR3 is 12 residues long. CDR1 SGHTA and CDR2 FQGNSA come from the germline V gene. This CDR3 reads CASTQGEFAQYF. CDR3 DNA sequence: TGTGCCAGTACCCAGGGGGAATTTGCGCAGTATTTT.

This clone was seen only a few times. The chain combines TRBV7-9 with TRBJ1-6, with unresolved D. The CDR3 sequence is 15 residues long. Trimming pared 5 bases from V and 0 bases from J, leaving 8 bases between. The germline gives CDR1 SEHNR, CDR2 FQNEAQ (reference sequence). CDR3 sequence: CASSQPGSYNSPLHF. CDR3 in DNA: TGTGCCAGCAGCCAACCCGGCTCCTATAATTCACCCCTCCACTTT. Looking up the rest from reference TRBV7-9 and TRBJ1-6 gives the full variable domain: DTGVSQNPRHKITKRGQNVTFRCDPISEHNRLYWYRQTLGQGPEFLTYFQNEAQLEKSRLLSDRFSAERPKGSFSTLEIQRTEQGDSAMYLCASSQPGSYNSPLHFGNGTRLTVT.

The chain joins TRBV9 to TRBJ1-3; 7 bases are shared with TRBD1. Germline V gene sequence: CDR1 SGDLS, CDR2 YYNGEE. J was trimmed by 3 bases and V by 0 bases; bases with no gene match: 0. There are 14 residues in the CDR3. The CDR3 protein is CASSVGQGGNTIYF. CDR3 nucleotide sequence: TGTGCCAGCAGCGTAGGACAGGGTGGAAACACCATATATTTT.

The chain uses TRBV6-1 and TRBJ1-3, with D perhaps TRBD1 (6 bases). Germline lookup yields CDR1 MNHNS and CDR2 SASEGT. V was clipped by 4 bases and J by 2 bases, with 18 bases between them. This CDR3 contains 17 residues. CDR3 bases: TGTGCCAGCAGTGGGCTACTACAGGGTTTCCCTGGAAACACCATATATTTT. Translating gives CASSGLLQGFPGNTIYF.

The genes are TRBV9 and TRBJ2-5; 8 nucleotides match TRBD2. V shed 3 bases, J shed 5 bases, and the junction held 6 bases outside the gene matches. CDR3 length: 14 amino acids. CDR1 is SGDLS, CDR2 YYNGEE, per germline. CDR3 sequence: CASSARTSLETQYF. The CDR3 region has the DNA TGTGCCAGCAGCGCACGGACTAGCCTGGAGACCCAGTACTTC.

CDR3 protein: CASNEGTEDTQYF. The CDR3 DNA reads TGTGCCAGTAATGAAGGGACAGAAGATACGCAGTATTTT. The V call is TRBV19, the J call TRBJ2-3; 7 nucleotides line up with TRBD1. Looked up from germline, CDR1 is LNHDA and CDR2 is SQIVND (reference sequence). CDR3 size: 13 residues. The ends lost 7 bases at V and 5 bases at J; junction bases unmatched: 6.

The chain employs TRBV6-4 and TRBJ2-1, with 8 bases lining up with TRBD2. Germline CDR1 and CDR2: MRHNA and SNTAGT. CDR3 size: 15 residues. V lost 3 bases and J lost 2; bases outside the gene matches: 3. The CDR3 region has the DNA TGTGCCAGCAGTGAGGGACTAGAGGCCTACAATGAGCAGTTCTTC. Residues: CASSEGLEAYNEQFF.

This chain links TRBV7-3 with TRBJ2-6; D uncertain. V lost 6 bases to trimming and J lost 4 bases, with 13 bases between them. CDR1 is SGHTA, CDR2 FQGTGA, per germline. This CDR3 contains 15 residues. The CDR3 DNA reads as TGTGCCAGCAGTCGTGCCGTGGCCGGGGCCAACGTCCTGACTTTC. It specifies CASSRAVAGANVLTF. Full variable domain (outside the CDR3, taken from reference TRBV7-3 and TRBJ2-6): GAGVSQTPSNKVTEKGKYVELRCDPISGHTALYWYRQSLGQGPEFLIYFQGTGAADDSGLPNDRFFAVRPEGSVSTLKIQRTERGDSAVYLCASSRAVAGANVLTFGAGSRLTVL.

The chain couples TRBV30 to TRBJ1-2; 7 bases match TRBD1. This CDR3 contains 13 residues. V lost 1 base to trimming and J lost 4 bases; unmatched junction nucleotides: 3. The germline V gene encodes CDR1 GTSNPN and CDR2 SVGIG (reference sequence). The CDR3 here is CAWSARQGYGYTF. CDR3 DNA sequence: TGTGCCTGGAGTGCAAGACAGGGCTATGGCTACACCTTC.

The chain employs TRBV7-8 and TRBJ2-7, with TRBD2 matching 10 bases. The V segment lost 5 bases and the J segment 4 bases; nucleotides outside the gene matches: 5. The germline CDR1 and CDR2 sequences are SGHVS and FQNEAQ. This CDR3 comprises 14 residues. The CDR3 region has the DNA TGTGCCAGCAGCCCAGCGGGGGGGCCATACGAGCAGTACTTC. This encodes CASSPAGGPYEQYF.

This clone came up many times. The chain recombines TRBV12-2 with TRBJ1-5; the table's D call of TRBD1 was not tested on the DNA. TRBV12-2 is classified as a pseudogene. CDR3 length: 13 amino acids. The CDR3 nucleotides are TGTGCAAGTCGCTTTACAGGGGGCCAGCCCCAGCATTTT. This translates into CASRFTGGQPQHF.

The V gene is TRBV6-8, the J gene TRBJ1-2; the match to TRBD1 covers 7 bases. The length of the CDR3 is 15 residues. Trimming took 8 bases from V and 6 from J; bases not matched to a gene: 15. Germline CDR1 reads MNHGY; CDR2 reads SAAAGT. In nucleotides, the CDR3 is TGTGCCAGCGATAGACAGGGAGCGAGGATTAATGGCTACACCTTC. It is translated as CASDRQGARINGYTF.

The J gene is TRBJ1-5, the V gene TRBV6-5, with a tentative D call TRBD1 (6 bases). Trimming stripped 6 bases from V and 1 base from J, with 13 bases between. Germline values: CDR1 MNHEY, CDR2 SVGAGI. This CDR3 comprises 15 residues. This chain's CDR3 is CASSRNRESNQPQHF. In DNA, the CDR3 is TGTGCCAGCAGCCGGAACAGGGAAAGCAATCAGCCCCAGCATTTT.